This TCR beta chain was identified during a study of graft-versus-host responses after intestinal transplantation. Study information: Recipients obtained multivisceral, liver-intestinal, or isolated intestinal transplants.

Study-level findings and limits: Individuals who had graft-donor T cell macrochimerism had allografts that showed high graft-versus-host to host-versus-graft clonal ratios.

The method was immunoSEQ multiplex PCR; TCRdb's version includes in-frame clones alone and lacks a portion of them. The table includes roughly 3,000 clones, approximately 34% detected once. The CDR3 runs 16 residues. Trimming removed 5 bases at V and 4 bases at J, with 20 bases between. Germline V gene lookup returns CDR1 WNHNN and CDR2 SYGVQD (reference sequence). After mixed lymphocyte reaction, dividing CD4+ and CD8+ responder T cells were sorted. The starting material was alloreactive CD4+ T cells from a mixed lymphocyte reaction culture, obtained before transplantation. Subset meaning: CFSE-low proliferating T cells sorted from roughly 6-day pre-transplant mixed lymphocyte reaction (GvH or HvG direction). The sequence was obtained from a human patient who was an organ donor for intestinal transplantation. The chain joins TRBV10-1 to TRBJ1-2; D call uncertain. The CDR3 is CASSLHISRKTYGYTF. The CDR3 nucleotides are TGCGCCAGCAGTCTACATATATCGCGAAAGACCTATGGCTACACCTTC.